This T cell receptor beta chain was profiled in a study of blood T cell repertoires in COVID-19. As for the study in general: T cells, B-cell-depleted T cells, or PBMCs provided the cDNA or gDNA that served as material.

Everyone who took part was about 18 to 89 years old, and they came from some 23 US areas. Membership in each cohort depended on participant-reported clinical history. V dropped 2 bases and J dropped 3 bases, with 8 bases sitting between them. The CDR3 covers 13 residues. Germline assignment: CDR1 SGHDT and CDR2 YYEEEE. Per the original methods: Amplifying reference gene primers gave estimates of nucleated cell counts. Using immunoSEQ multiplex PCR, the repertoire was profiled, and TCRdb retains in-frame clones only, with some absent. V, J and clone size were drawn from that table, and D and trimming were deduced from the DNA. The sample carries more than 200,000 clones, approximately 90% recorded once.

This rearrangement joins TRBV5-6 to TRBJ1-1, with D possibly matching TRBD1 (5 bases). Source material: PBMCs or T cells enriched from blood (not recorded which). The clonotype was recovered from a woman under 30 who had recovered from COVID-19. The CDR3 DNA reads as TGTGCCAGCAGCTTCGGGGGGTACACTGAAGCTTTCTTT. It yields the protein CASSFGGYTEAFF.